The T cell receptor (beta chain) described here comes from a study of blood T cell repertoires in COVID-19. Across the whole study: Acute and convalescent COVID-19 samples came from the United States, Italy and Spain. The cDNA or gDNA used as material had been derived from T cells, B-cell-depleted T cells, or PBMCs.

Method: immunoSEQ multiplex PCR; TCRdb's copy keeps in-frame clones and lacks some. The data hold about 240,000 clones, with 82% observed a single time. CDR3 length: 16 amino acids. J is TRBJ1-5 and V is TRBV21-1. TRBV21-1 represents a pseudogene. What was sequenced was peripheral blood. The receptor was isolated from an older woman with active or convalescent COVID-19. The CDR3 region has the DNA TGTGCCAGCAGCTCCCGGGGGGGCGGGGCCGGTCAGCCCCAGCATTTT. Its protein is CASSSRGGGAGQPQHF.